The T cell receptor (beta chain) under discussion was sequenced for a study of CXCR3-negative and CXCR3-positive naive CD8 T cells. Study-level points and caveats: Memory CD8+ T cell repertoires were far less diverse than both naive subsets. The study inferred TCR strength from TRB CDR3 properties and found comparable surface CD5 between naive subsets. Greater hydrophobicity was found in TRB CDR3s of CXCR3-positive naive cells than of CXCR3-negative naive cells.

Investigators sorted each CD8+ T cell subset in triplicate, taking over 250,000 cells each time. Within the CD8+ T cell compartment, naive cells were CD45RO-CCR7+CD27+CD95-. The length of the CDR3 is 17 residues. Looked up from germline, CDR1 is LGHNA and CDR2 is YNFKEQ. TRB cDNA was prepared as libraries by UMI-labeled 5' RACE. TCRdb reprocessed the 5' RACE reads; each CDR3 protein has one entry and no DNA is given. The table lists 130,000 to 150,000 distinct CDR3 sequences. Worth noting for this clonotype: Antigen: not known.

The sample taken for sequencing was naive CXCR3+ CD8+ T cells from blood. Subset described: CD45RO-CCR7+CD27+CD95- naive CD8+ T cells expressing CXCR3 (TNR3+). This receptor was identified in a human donor in good health. Some clones in this sample may be carry-over from other donors' samples. The genes are TRBV4-2 and TRBJ2-3; TCRdb proposes TRBD2, but this gene call is untestable without DNA. CDR3 in amino acids: CASSPTSGGASTDTQYF.